A single TCR beta chain is shown here with its context. This sample was taken from a study of blood T cell repertoires in COVID-19. The wider study: The cDNA or gDNA used as material had been derived from T cells, B-cell-depleted T cells, or PBMCs.

Authors' processing steps: Estimates of nucleated cell counts were drawn from the amplification of reference gene primers. Sequenced by immunoSEQ multiplex PCR; TCRdb stores in-frame clones only, minus some. For V, J and clone size, that table is used; D and trimming come from the DNA. The table shows about 50,000 clones, with around 90% occurring only once. Germline CDR1 reads SEHNR; CDR2 reads FQNEAQ (reference sequence). Trimming took off 5 bases at V and 2 bases at J, with 9 bases between the two ends. CDR3 length: 14 amino acids. This receptor was taken from a man aged 50 to 59 with active COVID-19. V and J are TRBV7-9 and TRBJ1-4, with TRBD1 as a possible D gene (5 bases). The source material was peripheral blood. CDR3 protein: CASSPGGTNEKLFF. The DNA of the CDR3 is TGTGCCAGCAGCCCGGGGGGTACTAATGAAAAACTGTTTTTT.